This TCR beta chain derives from a study of Graves' ophthalmopathy and Graves' hyperthyroidism. Study-level information: The authors collected peripheral blood at initial diagnosis, before any treatment. Study findings and constraints: Blood repertoires reportedly contained most expanded thyroid clonotypes above 0.001 frequency. Ophthalmopathy progression cases were predicted by the model with roughly 70% sensitivity and 72% to 85% specificity. With about 87% sensitivity and around 81% specificity, a 13-signature model separated ophthalmopathy from stable hyperthyroidism.

Of note for this clonotype: Its antigen is currently unknown. At one boundary the junction diverges from the germline segment, which might be a read error.

This CDR3 contains 14 residues. TCR beta CDR3 amplification used RNA transcripts. HTBI-primed first-round RT-PCR preceded second-round multiplex PCR. A single record per CDR3 protein comes from TCRdb applying MiXCR to the multiplex PCR reads. The top ten clones hold over 7.5% of a sample with roughly 500,000 distinct CDR3 sequences, around 15% of them seen once. Sequencing was done on a sample of blood. The chain employs TRBV12-3 or TRBV12-4 and TRBJ1-1; D ambiguous. The receptor was derived from a woman aged 25-40 years with Graves' ophthalmopathy. In DNA form, the CDR3 reads TGCGCCAGCAGCTTGGAGCGGGCCGGGCCCGACGCTTTCTTT. Residues: CASSLERAGPDAFF.